The present TCR beta chain was sequenced within a study of blood T cell repertoires in COVID-19 (dated by TCRdb to 2020 to 2022). For the wider study: The collaborator samples originated in the United States, Italy and Spain and spanned the acute and convalescent phases of COVID-19. A freely available public database, intended as a resource for researchers studying the immune response to SARS-CoV-2, is where the repertoires were released. Where HLA class I and class II types were available, the types were taken from metadata supplied by the sample provider, not from assay-based typing. The material from the prospective study consisted of cDNA or gDNA derived from T cells, B-cell-depleted T cells, or PBMCs. Sample metadata almost always included a de-identified subject ID, COVID-19 status, age in years and sex. The samples were drawn from two sources: the first 160 participants of the ongoing ImmuneRACE study, and 1,200 or so subjects contributed by 6 global collaborators. The dataset comprised deeply sampled blood TCRbeta repertoires from subjects exposed to, actively infected with, or recovered from COVID-19. The full study reports these points: The quantity of clinical and demographic metadata differed by source and by participant and was supplied without curation.

Whole blood was collected in K2EDTA tubes by collaborating institutions according to the institutions' own protocols. For TCRbeta analysis, collaborators shipped samples in one of three forms: frozen whole blood, isolated PBMCs, or DNA extracted from either of those sample types. V and J are truncated by 9 bases and 9 bases respectively, leaving an intervening sequence of 18 bases. CDR1 SNHLY and CDR2 FYNNEI were looked up in the germline V gene. The CDR3 measures 14 amino acids from cysteine to phenylalanine. Of all the DNA, just the CDR3 is kept, 42 bases in frame from base 1. Remarks on this clone: Its antigen is unknown. The sample holds no much larger clone one base away, and base qualities are not on file.

TCRbeta CDR3 regions were amplified from genomic DNA by means of the immunoSEQ Assay, a bias-controlled multiplex PCR. The original pipeline was this. Within the assay, amplification of reference gene primers was used to estimate how many nucleated cells each sample contained. Sequence reads were collapsed and filtered to measure the absolute abundance of every unique TCRbeta CDR3 rearrangement. For each sample, productive Simpson clonality was calculated as the square root of Simpson's diversity index across productive rearrangements. TCRdb mirrors the immuneACCESS table, restricted to in-frame sequences. Some clones are absent from its copies; in checked studies, under half trace to an unresolved V gene, and the reason for the others is unknown. Clone size and V and J calls were adopted from that table, with D and trimming inferred from the DNA. Present in this sample are 100,000 to 120,000 clones, 76% of which were seen just once. The ten largest clones capture about 3.7% of the sample.

The sequenced material came from peripheral blood. The chain uses TRBV2 and TRBJ1-6; no D gene call is confident. This sequence was found in a woman older than 75 with acute or convalescent COVID-19. The CDR3 is CASQGSRDSSPLHF. The DNA sequence is given as TGTGCCAGTCAAGGGAGCCGCGATAGTTCACCCCTCCACTTT.